The source of this TCR beta chain is a study of CXCR3-negative and CXCR3-positive naive CD8 T cells. Regarding the study as a whole: Comparably high diversity was seen in both naive subsets, and much lower diversity in memory CD8+ cells. Whereas memory cells differed, naive CXCR3-negative and CXCR3-positive cells shared similar TRBV-TRBJ usage.

This CDR3 has 15 amino acids. Per the germline V gene, CDR1 is KGHSH and CDR2 is LQKENI. A CD45RO-CCR7+CD27+CD95- phenotype identified naive CD8+ T cells. On this clonotype itself: The antigen is unknown.

The authors made the TRB cDNA libraries by 5' RACE using UMI labels. TCRdb reprocessed the 5' RACE reads and stores each CDR3 protein as one record, lacking DNA. The sample data list over 100,000 distinct CDR3 sequences. This receptor was taken from a human donor in good health. Some clones in this sample may be carry-over from other donors' samples. This sequence joins TRBV18 and TRBJ2-7; TCRdb's D call, TRBD2, is unchecked because there is no DNA. The sequenced material came from naive CXCR3- CD8+ T cells from blood. Subset noted: CD45RO-CCR7+CD27+CD95- naive CD8+ T cells lacking CXCR3 (TNR3-). The chain's CDR3 is CASSRIAGADFRQYF.